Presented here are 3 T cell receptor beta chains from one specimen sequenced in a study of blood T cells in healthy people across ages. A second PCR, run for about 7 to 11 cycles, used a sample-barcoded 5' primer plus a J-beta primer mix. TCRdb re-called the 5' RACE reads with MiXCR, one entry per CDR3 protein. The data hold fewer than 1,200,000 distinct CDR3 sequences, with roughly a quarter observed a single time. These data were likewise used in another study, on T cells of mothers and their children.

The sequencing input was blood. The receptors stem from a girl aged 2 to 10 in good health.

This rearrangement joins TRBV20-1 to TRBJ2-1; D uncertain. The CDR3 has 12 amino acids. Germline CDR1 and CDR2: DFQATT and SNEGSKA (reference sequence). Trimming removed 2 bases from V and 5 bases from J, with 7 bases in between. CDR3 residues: CSARNPNNEQFF. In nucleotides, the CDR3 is TGCAGTGCTAGAAACCCAAACAATGAGCAGTTCTTC.

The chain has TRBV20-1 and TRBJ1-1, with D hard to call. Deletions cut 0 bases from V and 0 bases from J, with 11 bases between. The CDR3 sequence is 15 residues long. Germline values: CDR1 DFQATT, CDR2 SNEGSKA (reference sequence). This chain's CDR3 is CSARDFHTVNTEAFF. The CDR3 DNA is TGCAGTGCTAGAGATTTTCACACGGTGAACACTGAAGCTTTCTTT.

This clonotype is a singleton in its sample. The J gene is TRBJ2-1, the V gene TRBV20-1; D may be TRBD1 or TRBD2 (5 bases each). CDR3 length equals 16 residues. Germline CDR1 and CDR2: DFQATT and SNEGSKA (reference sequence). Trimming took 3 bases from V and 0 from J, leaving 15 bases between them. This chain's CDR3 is CSARDGTASSYNEQFF. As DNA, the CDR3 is TGCAGTGCTAGGGACGGGACGGCGAGCTCCTACAATGAGCAGTTCTTC.